A selection of T cell receptor beta chains follows, all from one sample in a study of blood T cell repertoires in COVID-19. Produced via immunoSEQ multiplex PCR; TCRdb's table is partial and in-frame only. The sample lists roughly 200,000 clones; about 87% were seen once. The sequencing sample was made of peripheral blood. The receptors stem from a man aged 55 to 69 with acute or convalescent COVID-19. CDR3s include the opening cysteine and the closing phenylalanine or tryptophan.

V | CDR3
TRBV11-2 | CASSLVLSPLHF
TRBV28 | CASKKDSGNSPLHF
TRBV4-2 | CASSQEERLAGPNTGELFF
TRBV12-3/TRBV12-4 | CASSLGSSYEQYF
TRBV4-1 | CASSPTERVSTEAFF
TRBV3-1/TRBV3-2 | CASSKDRGPLKETQYF
TRBV10-1 | CASSEGAMNTEAFF
TRBV5-1 | CASSPGRGWNYGYTF
TRBV6-5 | CASGEQAEQYF
TRBV6-5 | CASSYREGNSPLHF
TRBV2 | CASREGMAEAFF
TRBV20-1 | CSASSGGITDTQYF
TRBV9 | CASSVEGGRETQYF
TRBV7-6 | CASSLLGSSGGETQYF
TRBV7-3 | CASSPGGRETQYF
TRBV3-1/TRBV3-2 | CASGATSAKETQYF
TRBV6-5 | CASRRGTATSYEQYF
TRBV3-1/TRBV3-2 | CASSRGEAEAFF
TRBV7-8 | CASSSRQESSYEQYF
TRBV11-2 | CASSSVNTDTQYF
TRBV5-4 | CASSLDWANTEAFF
TRBV5-1 | CASSLYPGQGDPLTDTQYF
TRBV4-2 | CASSQVNRDSPLHF
TRBV5-6 | CASTIGAGDTGELFF
TRBV7-9 | CASSLDGGSTEAFF
TRBV3-1/TRBV3-2 | CASSHRGAGGNTIYF
TRBV5-4 | CASSPPSGGADTQYF
TRBV12-3/TRBV12-4 | CASSLRSRGYTF
TRBV6-2/TRBV6-3 | CTSSSFPAGGNQPQHF
TRBV5-8 | CASSFGVLSGNTIYF
TRBV19 | CASKFRETGQPQHF
TRBV5-1 | CASSLGTSGYEQYF
TRBV4-1 | CASSRTGEANTGELFF
TRBV4-1 | CASSQEWEGLADGRGEQYF
TRBV27 | CASSTPGRPHPRGTEAFF
TRBV6-6 | CAIMGPGQNYGYTF
TRBV7-2 | CASSLEGDRGTQYF
TRBV5-5 | CASRGTASNTGELFF
TRBV6-6 | CASGRITGNSGNTIYF
TRBV5-6 | CASSLLRGGYTGELFF